This T cell receptor beta chain was identified during a study of shared clonotypes between healthy human individuals. Study-level information: For every donor, three CD4 naive, three CD4 memory, two CD8 naive and one CD8 memory plates were used.

In the original analysis: Because ImmunoSEQ provided only junction sequences with no quality scores, the filtering differed. TCRdb's table, derived via immunoSEQ multiplex PCR, lists solely in-frame clones and lacks some. V and J calls and clone size come straight from that table; D and trimming were deduced from the DNA. The sample lists 2 million to 2.5 million clones; around 95% were seen once. Trimming removed 5 bases at V and 4 bases at J, with 16 bases between. In germline, CDR1 is SNHLY, CDR2 FYNNEI. The CDR3 covers 15 residues. The J gene is TRBJ2-3, the V gene TRBV2, with a possible D match to TRBD1 (5 bases). The receptor comes from a man aged 18 to 35 in good health. The specimen was naive CD4+ T cells sorted from blood. Subset of the sample: CD45RA+ positively selected. The DNA for the CDR3 is TGTGCCAGCAGTTTTCAGGGCTATAACGCAGATACGCAGTATTTT. Amino acid sequence: CASSFQGYNADTQYF.